Each of the 26 T cell receptor beta chains below was sequenced from the same sample in a study of T-cell reconstitution after alpha-beta-depleted transplantation in children (dated by TCRdb to about 2016). In the paper's terms, the time point label means: day 60 (about 2 months) after transplantation. What this sample's treatment or condition label stands for: allogeneic hematopoietic cell transplantation with graft depleted of TCRalphabeta T cells and CD19 B cells. Library creation used PCR. The instrument given in TCRdb is Illumina HiSeq 2500. TCR library preparation used molecular barcoding, with unique molecular identifiers applied to normalize quantification of the TCRbeta repertoire. In-frame beta chains were kept once TCRdb had trimmed the public reads at Q25 with fastp and called clones with MiXCR. Every entry covers one CDR3 protein and lists the most common genes and DNA from its rows. The sample records around 94,000 distinct CDR3 sequences, approximately 5.4% of which are singletons. The ten largest clones take up around 5.6% of the sample.

The source was PBMCs, mostly from graft donor cells, collected 60 days after TCRalphabeta/CD19-depleted stem cell transplant. The receptor set was obtained from a female patient aged 2-9 years who had a stem cell transplant for Fanconi anemia, so the T cells may come from the graft donor.

This clonotype has more than one count but fewer than ten. The CDR3 here is CASSDGLAGEDEQFF. In DNA form, the CDR3 reads TGTGCCAGCAGCGATGGACTAGCGGGAGAGGATGAGCAGTTCTTC. The chain couples TRBV3-1 to TRBJ2-1; TRBD2 aligns across 13 bases. Germline CDR1 is LGHDT and CDR2 is YNNKEL (reference sequence). The CDR3 spans 15 residues. The junction had 6 bases not matched to a gene; V was cut back by 5 bases and J by 8 bases.

At least ten counts were recorded for this clonotype. V is TRBV29-1 and J is TRBJ2-4, with no clear D. Looked up from germline, CDR1 is SQVTM and CDR2 is ANQGSEA. The CDR3 contains 11 residues. Trimming shortened V by 5 bases and J by 7 bases, and 9 bases separated the two germline ends. The CDR3: CSVMTANIQYF. Written as DNA, the CDR3 is TGCAGCGTTATGACGGCCAACATTCAGTACTTC.

This clonotype was found a few times. This chain connects TRBV19 to TRBJ2-7, with a weak D call TRBD1 (6 bases). The CDR3 consists of 13 residues. The V and J ends lost 6 bases and 2 bases respectively, with 11 bases between them. Germline-derived CDR1 and CDR2 are LNHDA and SQIVND (reference sequence). The CDR3 protein is CASSRQVTYEQYF. CDR3 DNA sequence: TGTGCCAGTAGCCGACAGGTCACCTACGAGCAGTACTTC. The entire variable domain, with the rest obtained from reference TRBV19 and TRBJ2-7, is as follows: DGGITQSPKYLFRKEGQNVTLSCEQNLNHDAMYWYRQDPGQGLRLIYYSQIVNDFQKGDIAEGYSVSREKKESFPLTVTSAQKNPTAFYLCASSRQVTYEQYFGPGTRLTVT.

This chain uses TRBV6-5 with TRBJ2-7; D gene ambiguous. Germline CDR1 reads MNHEY; CDR2 reads SVGAGI. The V end lost 8 bases, the J end lost 7 bases, and 6 bases lay between the germline ends. CDR3 length equals 9 residues. CDR3 region: CASPGEQYF. The CDR3 region has the DNA TGTGCCAGCCCTGGAGAGCAGTACTTC.

The CDR3: CASSFTDSLGPQHF. The CDR3 region has the DNA TGTGCCAGCAGTTTTACGGACAGCCTAGGGCCCCAGCATTTT. The chain links TRBV12-3 or TRBV12-4 to TRBJ1-5; D may be TRBD1 (6 bases). Trimming removed 3 bases at V and 9 bases at J, with 15 bases between. The CDR3 length is 14 residues.

This clonotype was recorded at least ten times. The V call is TRBV7-8, the J call TRBJ2-1; D is undetermined. CDR1 is SGHVS, CDR2 FQNEAQ, per germline. V gave up 3 bases and J gave up 3 bases, with 6 bases separating them. This CDR3 spans 13 amino acids. CDR3 sequence reads: CASSLGSYNEQFF. The CDR3 DNA sequence: TGTGCCAGCAGCTTGGGTAGCTACAATGAGCAGTTCTTC.

This chain connects TRBV12-5 to TRBJ1-1; D not certain. CDR1 LGHNT and CDR2 FRNRAP come from the germline V gene. The CDR3 is 15 amino acids. With 0 bases removed from V and 0 bases from J, the gap between germline ends came to 8 bases. The CDR3 sequence: CASGLVLLLNTEAFF. CDR3 coding DNA: TGTGCTAGTGGTTTGGTACTCTTGTTGAACACTGAAGCTTTCTTT.

This clonotype was counted many times. The chain couples TRBV29-1 to TRBJ2-5, with no clear D. Between the trimmed V and J ends, which lost 5 bases and 1 base, there was a span of 8 bases. CDR3 length: 12 residues. Germline lookup yields CDR1 SQVTM and CDR2 ANQGSEA. The CDR3 sequence: CSVRHLQETQYF. CDR3 bases: TGCAGCGTTAGACATCTCCAAGAGACCCAGTACTTC.

The V and J genes are TRBV27 and TRBJ1-2; the D gene is possibly TRBD1 (6 bases). The V gene lost 5 bases and the J gene lost 0 bases, with 10 bases spanning the gap. Looked up from germline, CDR1 is MNHEY and CDR2 is SMNVEV (reference sequence). The CDR3 has 14 amino acids. The chain's CDR3 is CASSGRTANYGYTF. The CDR3 region has the DNA TGTGCCAGCAGTGGACGGACAGCTAACTATGGCTACACCTTC.

The V and J genes are TRBV3-1 and TRBJ1-1; 9 bases map to TRBD1. CDR1 and CDR2 from the germline V gene are LGHDT and YNNKEL (reference sequence). The V gene end was trimmed by 1 base and the J gene end by 6 bases; junction bases not matched to a gene: 3. This CDR3 spans 14 amino acids. The CDR3 nucleotides read TGTGCCAGCAGCCAAGGGGACAGGGTAGCTGAAGCTTTCTTT. Translated, it gives CASSQGDRVAEAFF.

This clonotype showed up many times. V and J are TRBV7-9 and TRBJ2-1; 8 bases line up with TRBD1. This CDR3 comprises 17 residues. Germline V lookup: CDR1 SEHNR, CDR2 FQNEAQ (reference sequence). V lost 2 bases to trimming and J lost 3 bases; unmatched junction nucleotides: 9. This chain's CDR3 is CASSLTLDRGFYNEQFF. The CDR3 DNA is TGTGCCAGCAGCTTAACCCTAGACAGGGGATTCTACAATGAGCAGTTCTTC.

The CDR3 bases are TGTGCCAGCAGCCTCCAGGGGTCCCGCTACACTGAAGCTTTCTTT. Its translation is CASSLQGSRYTEAFF. The V gene is TRBV3-1, the J gene TRBJ1-1; D possibly corresponds to TRBD1 (6 bases). Germline V gives CDR1 LGHDT, CDR2 YNNKEL (reference sequence). The germline V and J ends were trimmed by 4 bases and 3 bases, with 15 bases remaining between them. The length of the CDR3 is 15 residues. The full variable domain, completed using reference TRBV3-1 and TRBJ1-1, is DTAVSQTPKYLVTQMGNDKSIKCEQNLGHDTMYWYKQDSKKFLKIMFSYNNKELIINETVPNRFSPKSPDKAHLNLHINSLELGDSAVYFCASSLQGSRYTEAFFGQGTRLTVV.

This clonotype was recorded a few times. The gene calls are TRBV6-2 or TRBV6-3 and TRBJ2-3; the D is unclear. V gave up 2 bases and J gave up 6 bases, with 6 bases separating them. CDR3 length equals 12 residues. The germline gives CDR1 MNHEY, CDR2 SVGEGT. The chain's CDR3 is CASSYPGDTQYF. The CDR3 DNA sequence: TGTGCCAGCAGTTACCCCGGGGATACGCAGTATTTT.

This clonotype was detected only a few times. J is TRBJ2-2 and V is TRBV7-9; 7 bases line up with TRBD1. Trimming took 5 bases from V and 1 from J; bases not matched to a gene: 4. The CDR3 length is 15 residues. Germline V CDR1 and CDR2: SEHNR, FQNEAQ (reference sequence). The CDR3 DNA reads TGTGCCAGCAGCCCCGGGACAGAGAACACCGGGGAGCTGTTTTTT. Translated, it gives CASSPGTENTGELFF. The full variable domain, its missing parts supplied by reference TRBV7-9 and TRBJ2-2, is DTGVSQNPRHKITKRGQNVTFRCDPISEHNRLYWYRQTLGQGPEFLTYFQNEAQLEKSRLLSDRFSAERPKGSFSTLEIQRTEQGDSAMYLCASSPGTENTGELFFGEGSRLTVL.

The chain joins TRBV21-1 to TRBJ2-3; the listed D gene, TRBD1, was not tested against the DNA. TRBV21-1 is an annotated pseudogene. The CDR3 totals 15 residues. This chain's CDR3 is CASSNGTHITDTQYF. As DNA, the CDR3 is TGTGCCAGCAGCAACGGGACGCACATCACAGATACGCAGTATTTT.

This clonotype was counted ten times or more. The chain couples TRBV6-4 to TRBJ2-2; D is undetermined. The germline CDR1 and CDR2 sequences are MRHNA and SNTAGT. Trimming pared 3 bases from V and 0 bases from J, leaving 8 bases between. This CDR3 has 15 residues. The CDR3, as DNA: TGTGCCAGCAGTGAAAACAGCGCGAACACCGGGGAGCTGTTTTTT. The encoded protein is CASSENSANTGELFF.

In this sample, this clonotype turned up many times. The chain uses TRBV20-1 and TRBJ2-7; 12 positions match TRBD2. The CDR3 totals 14 residues. Germline V gene sequence: CDR1 DFQATT, CDR2 SNEGSKA (reference sequence). V lost 6 bases, J lost 2 bases, and 5 bases stayed unmatched. This CDR3 is CSAPLAGGPYEQYF. The CDR3 region has the DNA TGCAGTGCCCCTCTAGCGGGAGGGCCCTACGAGCAGTACTTC.

This chain joins TRBV27 and TRBJ2-2; D is uncertain. Trimming removed 8 bases at V and 3 bases at J, with 10 bases between. CDR1 MNHEY and CDR2 SMNVEV come from the germline V gene (reference sequence). This CDR3 has 13 amino acids. The CDR3 sequence is CASGNVDTGELFF. CDR3 nucleotide sequence: TGTGCCAGCGGAAATGTAGACACCGGGGAGCTGTTTTTT.

About this clonotype itself: A much larger clone sits a single nucleotide away, making a read error possible. V and J are TRBV7-3 and TRBJ2-1; the match to TRBD1 covers 7 bases. Germline CDR1 reads SGHTA; CDR2 reads FQGTGA. The CDR3 sequence is 15 residues long. Trimming took 3 bases from V and 4 from J; bases not matched to a gene: 6. The CDR3 reads CASSFWQGVYNEQFF. The CDR3 region has the DNA TGTGCCAGCAGCTTCTGGCAGGGGGTGTACAATGAGCAGTTCTTC.

This clonotype was found many times. The chain uses TRBV5-1 and TRBJ2-7, with 7 bases matching TRBD1. Germline trimming cut 4 bases from V and 3 bases from J; bases unmatched to any gene: 7. CDR1 and CDR2 from the germline V gene are SGHRS and YFSETQ. The CDR3 sequence is 14 residues long. This CDR3 reads CASSTPGQIYEQYF. CDR3 sequence (DNA): TGCGCCAGCAGCACCCCGGGACAGATCTACGAGCAGTACTTC.

This clonotype showed up just a few times. The V and J genes are TRBV10-3 and TRBJ2-1, with D perhaps matching TRBD2 (5 bases). Trimming took off 4 bases at V and 9 bases at J, with 10 bases between the two ends. CDR3 length: 12 amino acids. Germline V gene data show CDR1 as ENHRY and CDR2 as SYGVKD. The CDR3 coding sequence is TGTGCCATCAGTGCCATAGCGTCTGAGCAGTTCTTC. Amino acids: CAISAIASEQFF.

This clonotype was recorded many times. The V and J genes are TRBV18 and TRBJ2-7, with D hard to call. Germline CDR1 is KGHSH and CDR2 is LQKENI. Trimming removed 0 bases from V and 4 bases from J, with 7 bases in between. The CDR3 covers 13 residues. The DNA for the CDR3 is TGTGCCAGCTCACCACCTAGCCGTTACGAGCAGTACTTC. Amino acids: CASSPPSRYEQYF. The variable domain in full, with the rest retrieved from reference TRBV18 and TRBJ2-7, is NAGVMQNPRHLVRRRGQEARLRCSPMKGHSHVYWYRQLPEEGLKFMVYLQKENIIDESGMPKERFSAEFPKEGPSILRIQQVVRGDSAAYFCASSPPSRYEQYFGPGTRLTVT.

There are a few counts of this clonotype. This chain uses TRBV20-1 with TRBJ2-5; 8 bases fit TRBD1. The ends lost 6 bases at V and 1 base at J; junction bases unmatched: 10. This CDR3 spans 15 amino acids. The V gene's germline CDR1 is DFQATT and CDR2 SNEGSKA (reference sequence). The CDR3 DNA sequence: TGCAGTGCACAACCAGGGGGCGCCGCCCAAGAGACCCAGTACTTC. Its translation: CSAQPGGAAQETQYF.

Ten or more counts support this clonotype. The rearrangement links TRBV27 to TRBJ2-1; 7 bases line up with TRBD1. Losses at the gene ends were 2 bases for V and 7 bases for J; bases not matched to a gene: 14. This CDR3 has 17 amino acids. Germline lookup yields CDR1 MNHEY and CDR2 SMNVEV (reference sequence). The CDR3 bases are TGTGCCAGCAGTTTACTTAATTCCCGGACAGGCTCGAATGAGCAGTTCTTC. This codes for CASSLLNSRTGSNEQFF.

This clonotype was picked up a small number of times. The chain links TRBV28 to TRBJ2-1; perhaps TRBD1 as D (5 bases). V was cut by 3 bases and J by 5 bases, with 11 bases left in between. The CDR3 is made up of 14 amino acids. Germline V gene data show CDR1 as MDHEN and CDR2 as SYDVKM. The CDR3 region is CASSFIREHNEQFF. The CDR3 DNA reads TGTGCCAGCAGTTTCATCAGGGAACACAATGAGCAGTTCTTC.

In this sample, this clonotype turned up many times. The chain links TRBV4-2 to TRBJ2-3, with a weak D call TRBD2 (5 bases). Germline V lookup: CDR1 LGHNA, CDR2 YNFKEQ. V was shortened by 2 bases and J by 3 bases, with 6 bases between the two germline ends. This CDR3 has 13 residues. CDR3 in amino acids: CASSQLATDTQYF. In DNA form, the CDR3 reads TGTGCCAGCAGCCAACTAGCTACAGATACGCAGTATTTT.